Shown below are 17 T cell receptor beta chains from a single sample sequenced in a study of shared clonotypes between healthy human individuals. Profiling relied on immunoSEQ multiplex PCR, and the TCRdb table lists in-frame clones only, not all of them. The table lists about 1 million clones, approximately 76% of them singletons. Sequenced: memory CD4+ T cells sorted from blood. This sample's subset: CD45RA-negative fraction. All receptors derive from a man aged 18 to 29 in good health.

This chain links TRBV10-2 with TRBJ2-2; TRBD2 agrees at 8 bases. The CDR3 runs to 17 residues. V was clipped by 6 bases and J by 4 bases; unmatched bases: 13. CDR1 and CDR2 from the germline V gene are WSHSY and SAAADI. The CDR3 protein is CASRGAGDVFRTGELFF. The DNA of the CDR3 is TGCGCCAGCAGGGGAGCGGGAGACGTATTTCGCACCGGGGAGCTGTTTTTT.

V gene TRBV5-4 combines with J gene TRBJ2-2; tentative D call: TRBD2 (6 bases). The CDR3 consists of 14 residues. The V end was cut by 1 base, the J end by 6 bases, with 10 bases between. Germline V lookup: CDR1 SGHNT, CDR2 YYREEE (reference sequence). The CDR3 reads CASSLRGGAGELFF. Written as DNA, the CDR3 is TGTGCCAGCAGCTTGAGGGGCGGGGCCGGGGAGCTGTTTTTT.

The chain uses TRBV18 and TRBJ1-5; 9 bases fit TRBD1. Germline values: CDR1 KGHSH, CDR2 LQKENI. J gave up 10 bases and V 5 bases, and 15 bases lay outside the gene matches. This CDR3 spans 16 amino acids. The CDR3 sequence is CASSDSGTGMGDPQHF. CDR3 DNA sequence: TGTGCCAGCTCAGATTCCGGGACAGGGATGGGCGATCCCCAGCATTTT.

The V and J genes are TRBV6-1 and TRBJ1-5, with a weak D call TRBD1 (6 bases). This CDR3 is 15 amino acids long. CDR1 is MNHNS, CDR2 SASEGT, per germline. V was shortened by 6 bases and J by 6 bases, with 18 bases between the two germline ends. CDR3 amino acids: CASSAKGKGGQPQHF. As DNA, the CDR3 is TGTGCCAGCAGCGCTAAGGGCAAAGGGGGTCAGCCCCAGCATTTT.

In its sample, this clone was seen a few times. The chain uses TRBV10-3 and TRBJ2-2; D may correspond to TRBD1 or TRBD2 (5 bases each). The CDR3 length is 12 residues. V shed 4 bases and J shed 5 bases, with 5 bases lying between them. Germline V gives CDR1 ENHRY, CDR2 SYGVKD. The CDR3 DNA sequence: TGTGCCATCAGTGGGGGGACCGGGGAGCTGTTTTTT. Protein sequence: CAISGGTGELFF.

CDR3 in amino acids: CSVVPGTSNQPQHF. In DNA, the CDR3 is TGCAGCGTTGTACCAGGGACGAGCAATCAGCCCCAGCATTTT. The rearrangement links TRBV29-1 to TRBJ1-5; a weak D match, TRBD1 (5 bases). Trimming removed 4 bases from V and 1 base from J, with 11 bases in between. Germline V CDR1 and CDR2: SQVTM, ANQGSEA. The CDR3 covers 14 residues. Using reference TRBV29-1 and TRBJ1-5 for the parts outside the CDR3, the full variable domain is SAVISQKPSRDICQRGTSLTIQCQVDSQVTMMFWYRQQPGQSLTLIATANQGSEATYESGFVIDKFPISRPNLTFSTLTVSNMSPEDSSIYLCSVVPGTSNQPQHFGDGTRLSIL.

The sample holds a few counts of this clone. This same CDR3 is encoded by further DNA sequences in the sample. V gene TRBV2 combines with J gene TRBJ2-5; TRBD1 might be the D (5 bases). Trimming took 3 bases from V and 2 from J, leaving 10 bases between them. The V gene's germline CDR1 is SNHLY and CDR2 FYNNEI. CDR3 length equals 14 residues. In DNA form, the CDR3 reads TGTGCCAGCAGTGAGTCGACAGTTCAAGAGACCCAGTACTTC. Protein: CASSESTVQETQYF.

The chain joins TRBV7-9 to TRBJ1-5; D might be TRBD1 (6 bases). In germline, CDR1 is SEHNR, CDR2 FQNEAQ (reference sequence). Trimming cost V 5 bases and J 6 bases, with 8 bases left between them. The CDR3 sequence is 12 residues long. CDR3 region: CASSTDSQPQHF. CDR3 in DNA: TGTGCCAGCAGCACGGACAGTCAGCCCCAGCATTTT.

This sequence joins TRBV7-3 and TRBJ2-2; TRBD2 agrees at 8 bases. The germline gives CDR1 SGHTA, CDR2 FQGTGA. CDR3 size: 16 residues. V lost 5 bases to trimming and J lost 1 base; unmatched junction nucleotides: 6. The chain's CDR3 is CASSKMSGGNTGELFF. CDR3 bases: TGTGCCAGCAGCAAGATGAGCGGGGGGAACACCGGGGAGCTGTTTTTT.

The J gene is TRBJ1-5, the V gene TRBV5-8; 9 positions agree with TRBD1. The CDR3 has 13 amino acids. V lost 10 bases, J lost 6 bases, and 8 bases stayed unmatched. The germline CDR1 and CDR2 sequences are SGHTS and YDEGEE. The DNA of the CDR3 is TGTGCCTCGGGGGGACAGGGCGGTCAGCCCCAGCATTTT. Translation gives CASGGQGGQPQHF.

The sample holds a few counts of this clone. The gene calls are TRBV4-1 and TRBJ1-2; D is possibly TRBD1 (6 bases). The germline V and J ends were trimmed by 0 bases and 4 bases, with 12 bases remaining between them. The CDR3 has 15 residues. CDR1 and CDR2 (germline): MGHRA, YSYEKL. The CDR3 region is CASSQDPTGIYGYTF. For the CDR3, the DNA is TGCGCCAGCAGCCAAGATCCCACAGGGATCTATGGCTACACCTTC.

The chain uses TRBV7-9 and TRBJ2-7; TRBD1 agrees at 9 bases. This CDR3 is built from 18 residues. J was trimmed by 4 bases and V by 4 bases; bases with no gene match: 17. Germline values: CDR1 SEHNR, CDR2 FQNEAQ (reference sequence). The CDR3 spells CASSSLGSGTGTSYEQYF. CDR3 coding DNA: TGTGCCAGCAGCTCCCTCGGGTCCGGGACAGGGACTTCTTACGAGCAGTACTTC. Full variable domain (missing parts from reference TRBV7-9 and TRBJ2-7): DTGVSQNPRHKITKRGQNVTFRCDPISEHNRLYWYRQTLGQGPEFLTYFQNEAQLEKSRLLSDRFSAERPKGSFSTLEIQRTEQGDSAMYLCASSSLGSGTGTSYEQYFGPGTRLTVT.

The gene calls are TRBV10-2 and TRBJ1-1; D remains ambiguous. The CDR3 has 11 residues. Trimming took off 0 bases at V and 11 bases at J, with 7 bases between the two ends. The germline gives CDR1 WSHSY, CDR2 SAAADI. The CDR3 DNA follows: TGCGCCAGCAGTGAGTCTTACGGGGCTTTCTTT. Translated: CASSESYGAFF.

Only a few counts were recorded for this clone. The rearrangement joins TRBV7-8 to TRBJ1-5, with 9 bases that match TRBD1. After removal of 1 base from V and 0 bases from J, the junction contained 16 bases not matched to a gene. Germline V gene lookup returns CDR1 SGHVS and CDR2 FQNEAQ. This CDR3 is built from 21 residues. In nucleotides, the CDR3 is TGTGCCAGCAGCTTAGAAACAGGGGGCTGGACCCATTTCCTTAGCAATCAGCCCCAGCATTTT. It specifies CASSLETGGWTHFLSNQPQHF.

The J gene is TRBJ2-1, the V gene TRBV19; D unresolved. Germline V gene lookup returns CDR1 LNHDA and CDR2 SQIVND (reference sequence). V lost 4 bases to trimming and J lost 3 bases, with 13 bases between them. The CDR3 is 15 residues long. As DNA, the CDR3 is TGTGCCAGTAGTACCCCCGGGCCCCTCTACAATGAGCAGTTCTTC. This translates into CASSTPGPLYNEQFF.

DNA of the CDR3: TGTGCCTGGAGCCTGTCGGGCTCCTACGAGCAGTACTTC. Translating gives CAWSLSGSYEQYF. The chain has TRBV30 and TRBJ2-7; D gene unclear. Per germline, CDR1 GTSNPN and CDR2 SVGIG (reference sequence). The ends were cut back, 3 bases at V and 0 bases at J, with 9 bases in the middle. CDR3 size: 13 residues.

The CDR3, as DNA: TGTGCCAGCATGGCAGGGGTCACAGATACGCAGTATTTT. The encoded protein is CASMAGVTDTQYF. The chain combines TRBV5-4 with TRBJ2-3; D is perhaps TRBD1 (6 bases). V shed 6 bases and J shed 2 bases, with 10 bases lying between them. The CDR3 loop spans 13 amino acids. Germline V gives CDR1 SGHNT, CDR2 YYREEE (reference sequence).